This TCR beta chain was profiled in a study of identical twins. MiXCR, applied by TCRdb to the 5' RACE reads, yields one record per CDR3 protein. Of some 790,000 distinct CDR3 sequences in the sample, approximately 18% were seen once. CDR3 length equals 12 residues. V lost 3 bases and J 3 bases, leaving 8 bases between the germline ends. Germline lookup yields CDR1 DFQATT and CDR2 SNEGSKA (reference sequence). The sample was also linked to a second study, of T cells expressing NK-cell markers.

Sequenced sample: PBMCs. The chain employs TRBV20-1 and TRBJ1-1, with unresolved D. This TCR derives from a woman aged 18-30 years in good health. The CDR3 nucleotides are TGCAGTGCTAGGGACGGGCACACTGAAGCTTTCTTT. Its translation: CSARDGHTEAFF.